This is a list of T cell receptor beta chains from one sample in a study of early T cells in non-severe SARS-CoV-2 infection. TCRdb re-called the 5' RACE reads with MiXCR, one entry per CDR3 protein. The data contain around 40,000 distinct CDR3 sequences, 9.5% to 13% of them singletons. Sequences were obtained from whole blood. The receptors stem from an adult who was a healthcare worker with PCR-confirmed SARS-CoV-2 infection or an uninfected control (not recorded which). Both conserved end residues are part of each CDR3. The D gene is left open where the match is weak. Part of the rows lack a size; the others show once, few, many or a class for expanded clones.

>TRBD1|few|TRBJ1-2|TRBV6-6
CASSTGQALTYGYTF
TGTGCCAGCAGTACCGGACAGGCCTTGACCTATGGCTACACCTTC
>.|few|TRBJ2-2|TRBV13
CASSLRTGELFF
TGTGCCAGCAGCCTCAGGACCGGGGAGCTGTTTTTT
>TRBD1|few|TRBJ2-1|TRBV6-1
CASRETGGSYNEQFF
TGTGCCAGCAGGGAGACAGGGGGATCCTACAATGAGCAGTTCTTC
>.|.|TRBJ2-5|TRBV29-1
CSVVRGQETQYF
TGCAGCGTAGTAAGGGGGCAAGAGACCCAGTACTTC
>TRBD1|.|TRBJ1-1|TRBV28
CASSLTGPEAFF
TGTGCCAGCAGTTTGACAGGGCCTGAAGCTTTCTTT
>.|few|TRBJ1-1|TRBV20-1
CSASKVGEAFF
TGCAGTGCTAGTAAAGTAGGGGAGGCTTTCTTT
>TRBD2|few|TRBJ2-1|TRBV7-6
CASSLGGGYNEQFF
TGTGCCAGCAGCTTAGGCGGGGGCTACAATGAGCAGTTCTTC
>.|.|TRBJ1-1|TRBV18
CASSPRAGGAMNTEAFF
TGTGCCAGCTCACCACGGGCTGGCGGTGCCATGAACACTGAAGCTTTCTTT
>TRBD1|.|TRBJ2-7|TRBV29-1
CSDGGTGSSYEQYF
TGCAGCGATGGAGGGACAGGGAGCTCCTACGAGCAGTACTTC
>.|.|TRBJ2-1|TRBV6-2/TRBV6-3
CASSPADEQFF
TGTGCCAGCAGTCCCGCAGATGAGCAGTTCTTC
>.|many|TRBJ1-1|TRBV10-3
CAISDYMEGNTEAFF
TGTGCCATCAGTGACTATATGGAAGGGAACACTGAAGCTTTCTTT
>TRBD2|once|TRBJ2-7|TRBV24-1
CATSRGETYEQYF
TGTGCCACCAGTCGGGGGGAAACCTACGAGCAGTACTTC
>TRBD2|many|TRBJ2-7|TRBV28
CASSAEGLAGGTQARYEQYF
TGTGCCAGCAGTGCCGAAGGGCTAGCGGGGGGGACCCAAGCTCGTTACGAACAGTACTTC
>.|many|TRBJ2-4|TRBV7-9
CASSSGLGRGYIQYF
TGTGCCAGCAGCTCCGGGTTGGGGCGCGGGTACATTCAGTACTTC
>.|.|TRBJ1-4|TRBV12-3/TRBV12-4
CASSPSQGLSEKLFF
TGTGCCAGCAGCCCTAGTCAGGGATTGAGTGAAAAACTGTTTTTT
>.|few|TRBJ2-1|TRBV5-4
CASSGAGSYNEQFF
TGTGCCAGCAGCGGGGCAGGCTCCTACAATGAGCAGTTCTTC
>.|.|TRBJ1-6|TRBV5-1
CASSLEDSPLHF
TGCGCCAGCAGCTTGGAGGATTCACCCCTCCACTTT
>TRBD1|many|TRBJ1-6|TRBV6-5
CASSRGPNSPLHF
TGTGCCAGCAGTAGGGGGCCTAATTCACCCCTCCACTTT
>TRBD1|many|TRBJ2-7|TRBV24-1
CATSGRDRQRGQYF
TGTGCCACCAGTGGACGGGACAGGCAACGCGGGCAGTACTTC
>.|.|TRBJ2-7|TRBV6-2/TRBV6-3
CASSYSSGEQYF
TGTGCCAGCAGTTACTCGAGTGGCGAGCAGTACTTC
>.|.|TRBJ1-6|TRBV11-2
CASSLDTGTYNSPLHF
TGTGCCAGCAGCTTAGATACCGGGACCTATAATTCACCCCTCCACTTT
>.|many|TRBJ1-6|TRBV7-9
CASSPSAGANNSPLHF
TGTGCCAGCAGCCCCTCGGCGGGGGCGAACAATTCACCCCTCCACTTT